Below are 18 T cell receptor beta chains sequenced from a single sample in a study of circulating CD8 cells and anti-PD-1 response in melanoma. The QIAseq Immune Repertoire TCR panel built the libraries from around 15 ng of total RNA. TCRdb recomputed calls from the reads with MiXCR, one row per CDR3 protein. The repertoire consists of under 500 distinct CDR3 sequences, with around 11% occurring once and the leading ten covering roughly 45%. Sorting of live CD3+CD8+TCRalphabeta+ cells by PD-1 and/or TIGIT gave four subsets. This specimen consisted of CD8+ T cells from PBMCs, obtained at baseline or after one month of anti-PD-1 therapy (not recorded which). These receptors all come from a human donor with melanoma.

This clonotype is large (0.1 to 1%) within its sample. V usage is TRBV28 and J usage is TRBJ2-2; D is possibly TRBD1 (8 bases). The V gene's germline CDR1 is MDHEN and CDR2 SYDVKM. The CDR3 extends over 17 amino acids. Trimming stripped 5 bases from V and 4 bases from J, with 20 bases between. The CDR3 sequence is CASSTLINRGGTGELFF. CDR3 in DNA: TGTGCCAGCAGTACCCTCATAAACAGGGGGGGCACCGGGGAGCTGTTTTTT.

Sample share makes this clonotype medium-sized. The V and J genes are TRBV20-1 and TRBJ2-7; possibly TRBD1 for D (5 bases). The CDR3 runs to 14 residues. Germline CDR1 reads DFQATT; CDR2 reads SNEGSKA (reference sequence). V lost 0 bases, J lost 2 bases, and 11 bases lay in between. CDR3 DNA: TGCAGTGCTAGAGATCCAGGGCTCGCCTACGAGCAGTACTTC. Protein product: CSARDPGLAYEQYF.

Within the sample, this clonotype is large (0.1 to 1%). The germline gene is not matched at one end of the junction; a read error may be the cause. This chain links TRBV29-1 with TRBJ2-7; a weak D match, TRBD2 (6 bases). Germline CDR1 reads SQVTM; CDR2 reads ANQGSEA. CDR3 length: 12 residues. The CDR3 DNA reads as TGCAGTGTTGGGACTGACCCCTACGAGCAGTACTTC. This sequence encodes CSVGTDPYEQYF.

This clonotype qualifies as medium-sized. V and J are TRBV27 and TRBJ2-7; unclear D gene. The length of the CDR3 is 13 residues. CDR1 MNHEY and CDR2 SMNVEV come from the germline V gene (reference sequence). Trimming took off 3 bases at V and 2 bases at J, with 8 bases between the two ends. CDR3 sequence reads: CASSFTVAYEQYF. For the CDR3, the DNA is TGTGCCAGCAGTTTTACGGTAGCCTACGAGCAGTACTTC.

By its share, this clonotype is medium-sized (0.01 to 0.1%). This chain uses TRBV19 with TRBJ2-1; 9 bases match TRBD2. This CDR3 contains 15 residues. Trimming removed 4 bases from V and 6 bases from J; junction bases left unmatched: 7. CDR1 and CDR2 from the germline V gene are LNHDA and SQIVND (reference sequence). The CDR3 here is CASSTPGLARNEQFF. The CDR3, as DNA: TGTGCCAGTAGTACCCCAGGACTAGCGCGCAATGAGCAGTTCTTC.

The CDR3 region has the DNA TGTGCCAGCAGTTCACTAGCGGGAGTCTATGAGCAGTTCTTC. It codes for CASSSLAGVYEQFF. The chain carries TRBV27 and TRBJ2-1; 11 bases align to TRBD2. Looked up from germline, CDR1 is MNHEY and CDR2 is SMNVEV (reference sequence). CDR3 length: 14 amino acids. V was clipped by 4 bases and J by 8 bases; unmatched bases: 4.

In its sample, this clonotype is medium-sized. The chain couples TRBV27 to TRBJ1-1; D perhaps matches TRBD1 (5 bases). This CDR3 contains 13 residues. Germline V CDR1 and CDR2: MNHEY, SMNVEV (reference sequence). V was pared by 5 bases and J by 6 bases, with 13 bases between. The CDR3 sequence: CASSPTGAAEAFF. Written as DNA, the CDR3 is TGTGCCAGCAGTCCCACAGGAGCTGCTGAAGCTTTCTTT.

By frequency in the sample, this clonotype is large. The gene calls are TRBV19 and TRBJ2-7, with 7 bases that match TRBD1. Germline V gives CDR1 LNHDA, CDR2 SQIVND (reference sequence). Trimming took 5 bases from V and 1 from J; bases not matched to a gene: 8. This CDR3 contains 15 residues. The CDR3 bases are TGTGCCAGTAGTCCTTGGACAGGTCAATCCTACGAGCAGTACTTC. Translating it yields CASSPWTGQSYEQYF.

The genes are TRBV5-5 and TRBJ2-7; D not resolved. Germline lookup yields CDR1 SGHKS and CDR2 YYEKEE (reference sequence). V lost 3 bases, J lost 6 bases, and 13 bases lay in between. This CDR3 contains 13 residues. Here the CDR3 DNA reads TGTGCCAGCAGCTCCCCCTTAATCAGCGAGCAGTACTTC. As protein: CASSSPLISEQYF.

This clonotype is deemed large. The V and J genes are TRBV28 and TRBJ2-7, with TRBD1 matching 7 bases. CDR3 size: 13 residues. With 5 bases clipped from V and 3 bases from J, the junction kept 4 bases outside the gene matches. Germline CDR1 MDHEN, CDR2 SYDVKM. CDR3 coding DNA: TGTGCCAGCAGTGCCAGGGGGATCTACGAGCAGTACTTC. This encodes CASSARGIYEQYF.

V usage is TRBV19 and J usage is TRBJ2-7, with D perhaps matching TRBD2 (7 bases). The CDR3 loop spans 14 amino acids. Trimming removed 9 bases from V and 2 bases from J, with 17 bases in between. The germline V gene encodes CDR1 LNHDA and CDR2 SQIVND (reference sequence). CDR3 in DNA: TGTGCCAGCGGGTACGGGGGGCCGACCTACGAGCAGTACTTC. Its translation is CASGYGGPTYEQYF.

In its sample, this clonotype ranks as large. This sequence joins TRBV10-2 and TRBJ2-1; D is possibly TRBD2 (5 bases). V was clipped by 0 bases and J by 0 bases, with 6 bases between them. CDR1 is WSHSY and CDR2 is SAAADI in the germline V gene. The CDR3 has 15 amino acids. Here the CDR3 DNA reads TGCGCCAGCAGTGAGTCGGGGAGCTCCTACAATGAGCAGTTCTTC. It codes for CASSESGSSYNEQFF.

By its share, this clonotype is medium-sized. This rearrangement joins TRBV7-3 to TRBJ2-1; 7 nucleotides agree with TRBD2. Germline CDR1 and CDR2: SGHTA and FQGTGA. V was clipped by 5 bases and J by 5 bases; unmatched bases: 6. The length of the CDR3 is 14 residues. The CDR3 here is CASSEGSGNNEQFF. The CDR3 DNA sequence: TGTGCCAGCAGCGAAGGGAGCGGGAACAATGAGCAGTTCTTC.

Points on this clonotype: One junction end disagrees with the germline gene, perhaps due to a read error. The V call is TRBV28, the J call TRBJ2-2; the D gene is possibly TRBD2 (5 bases). This CDR3 has 19 residues. From germline, CDR1 is MDHEN and CDR2 SYDVKM. CDR3 protein: CASSSIYLSGRLNTGELLF. In DNA, the CDR3 is TGTGCCAGCAGTTCGATTTACCTATCGGGCAGGCTGAACACCGGGGAGCTGCTTTTT.

This clonotype rates as large. The gene calls are TRBV5-4 and TRBJ2-5; D remains ambiguous. The V gene's germline CDR1 is SGHNT and CDR2 YYREEE (reference sequence). The CDR3 runs to 16 residues. With 3 bases removed from V and 0 bases from J, the gap between germline ends came to 15 bases. The DNA for the CDR3 is TGTGCCAGCAGCTGGGATTTTCGTCAGTACCAAGAGACCCAGTACTTC. The encoded protein is CASSWDFRQYQETQYF.

This clonotype ranks as medium-sized (0.01 to 0.1%). The chain employs TRBV2 and TRBJ2-7; possibly TRBD2 for D (5 bases). Per the germline V gene, CDR1 is SNHLY and CDR2 is FYNNEI. V was clipped by 3 bases and J by 3 bases, with 15 bases between them. CDR3 length: 15 residues. The DNA of the CDR3 is TGTGCCAGCAGTGACCTGGGAGTGGCGGACTACGAGCAGTACTTC. Translated, it gives CASSDLGVADYEQYF.

This clonotype is medium-sized. The rearrangement uses TRBV7-2 and TRBJ1-1, with D possibly matching TRBD1 (6 bases). The CDR3 sequence is 13 residues long. Germline V CDR1 and CDR2: SGHTA, FQGNSA. V lost 11 bases and J 4 bases, leaving 17 bases between the germline ends. CDR3 DNA: TGTGCCGGAGAGGGGGGGTTAGGCACTGAAGCTTTCTTT. It specifies CAGEGGLGTEAFF.

Turning to this clonotype: A single base is all that separates this from a far larger clone, so a read error is likely. V is TRBV7-8 and J is TRBJ2-3; D call uncertain. Trimming took 6 bases from V and 2 from J, leaving 12 bases between them. The CDR3 loop spans 14 amino acids. CDR1 and CDR2 (germline): SGHVS, FQNEAQ. The CDR3 is CASSHSRATDTQYF. CDR3 in DNA: TGTGCCAGCAGTCACTCCCGGGCCACAGATACGCAGTATTTT. The full variable domain, rest sourced from reference TRBV7-8 and TRBJ2-3, is GAGVSQSPRYKVAKRGQDVALRCDPISGHVSLFWYQQALGQGPEFLTYFQNEAQLDKSGLPSDRFFAERPEGSVSTLKIQRTQQEDSAVYLCASSHSRATDTQYFGPGTRLTVL.